These 27 T cell receptor beta chains came from one sample sequenced in a study of cytomegalovirus exposure and HLA in healthy donors (dated by TCRdb to about 2017). Receptor libraries were prepared by the immunoSEQ multiplex PCR assay. For the multiplex PCR, a mixture combining 60 forward primers for TCR Vbeta segments and 13 reverse primers for TCR Jbeta segments was used. TCRdb re-hosts the immuneACCESS table, in-frame sequences only. Its copies lack some clones; in the studies checked, an unresolved V gene accounts for under half of them, and the cause for the rest is not known. The sample includes about 160,000 clones, with 75% to 85% observed a single time. About 6% of the sample goes to the ten largest clones. The sequenced sample consisted of PBMCs. The source is a man over 45 in good health and CMV-seropositive.

The V gene is TRBV5-4, the J gene TRBJ2-1, with a tentative D call TRBD2 (6 bases). There are 14 residues in the CDR3. V lost 0 bases to trimming and J lost 9 bases, with 13 bases between them. In germline, CDR1 is SGHNT, CDR2 YYREEE (reference sequence). As DNA, the CDR3 is TGTGCCAGCAGCTTGGGTAGCGGCACCGGTGAGCAGTTCTTC. It yields the protein CASSLGSGTGEQFF.

The chain recombines TRBV5-1 with TRBJ2-2, with 8 nucleotides matching TRBD2. The CDR3 has 16 residues. Trimming cost V 4 bases and J 3 bases; bases outside gene matches: 8. Germline V CDR1 and CDR2: SGHRS, YFSETQ. CDR3 sequence reads: CASSTKAGEYTGELFF. CDR3 in DNA: TGCGCCAGCAGCACCAAAGCGGGAGAGTACACCGGGGAGCTGTTTTTT. The full variable domain, in which reference TRBV5-1 and TRBJ2-2 provide the parts outside the CDR3, is KAGVTQTPRYLIKTRGQQVTLSCSPISGHRSVSWYQQTPGQGLQFLFEYFSETQRNKGNFPGRFSGRQFSNSRSEMNVSTLELGDSALYLCASSTKAGEYTGELFFGEGSRLTVL.

The CDR3 reads CASSLGQGDGYTF. The DNA for the CDR3 is TGTGCCAGCAGTTTGGGACAGGGAGATGGCTACACCTTC. V usage is TRBV6-5 and J usage is TRBJ1-2; 9 bases align to TRBD1. Trimming at V came to 4 bases and at J to 6 bases, leaving 3 bases not matched to a gene. This CDR3 is 13 amino acids long. The germline gives CDR1 MNHEY, CDR2 SVGAGI.

On this clone: An end of the junction differs from the germline gene, which may be a read error. The rearrangement uses TRBV28 and TRBJ1-2; 9 bases align to TRBD1. The germline V gene encodes CDR1 MDHEN and CDR2 SYDVKM. There are 15 residues in the CDR3. CDR3 loop: CASSLSSGTRTGDAF. CDR3 DNA: TGTGCCAGCAGTTTATCTTCGGGAACCCGGACAGGGGACGCCTTC.

The J gene is TRBJ1-1, the V gene TRBV11-3; possible D gene TRBD1, 6 bases. The germline V gene encodes CDR1 SGHNT and CDR2 YENEEA. V was shortened by 4 bases and J by 0 bases, with 12 bases between the two germline ends. CDR3 length: 15 amino acids. In DNA form, the CDR3 reads TGTGCCAGCAGCTCAGGGGAGGGTTTGAACACTGAAGCTTTCTTT. Its translation: CASSSGEGLNTEAFF.

The rearrangement links TRBV4-1 to TRBJ1-4; D is possibly TRBD1 (6 bases). The germline V and J ends were trimmed by 0 bases and 4 bases, with 9 bases remaining between them. The CDR3 is 15 amino acids. CDR1 and CDR2 from the germline V gene are MGHRA and YSYEKL. The CDR3 here is CASSQEGANNEKLFF. The CDR3 DNA follows: TGCGCCAGCAGCCAAGAGGGGGCCAATAATGAAAAACTGTTTTTT.

In its sample, this clone was seen once. The rearrangement uses TRBV4-1 and TRBJ1-6; 8 bases agree with TRBD1. Trimming at V came to 7 bases and at J to 8 bases, leaving 7 bases not matched to a gene. In germline, CDR1 is MGHRA, CDR2 YSYEKL. The CDR3 is 14 amino acids. CDR3 nucleotides: TGCGCCAGCACTATGACAGGGGATGATTCACCCCTCCACTTT. Amino acid sequence: CASTMTGDDSPLHF.

The chain uses TRBV19 and TRBJ2-6; D may be TRBD2 (5 bases). V was trimmed by 11 bases and J by 0 bases, leaving 14 bases between them. In germline, CDR1 is LNHDA, CDR2 SQIVND (reference sequence). The CDR3 covers 15 residues. Here the CDR3 DNA reads TGTGCCGCGCGAGATGGGAGCTCTGGGGCCAACGTCCTGACTTTC. Residues: CAARDGSSGANVLTF.

The chain couples TRBV7-8 to TRBJ1-1; D call uncertain. There are 12 residues in the CDR3. V was clipped by 3 bases and J by 4 bases, with 6 bases between them. Germline CDR1 is SGHVS and CDR2 is FQNEAQ. CDR3 coding DNA: TGTGCCAGCAGCTTCCAGCGCACTGAAGCTTTCTTT. As protein: CASSFQRTEAFF.

This chain joins TRBV11-2 and TRBJ1-1, with TRBD1 as a possible D gene (5 bases). V was clipped by 1 base and J by 5 bases, with 11 bases between them. The CDR3 loop spans 14 amino acids. The V gene's germline CDR1 is SGHAT and CDR2 FQNNGV. The CDR3 coding sequence is TGTGCCAGCAGCTTAGGGCCGGGGGGGACTGAAGCTTTCTTT. Translated, it gives CASSLGPGGTEAFF.

The rearrangement links TRBV11-3 to TRBJ2-1; D call uncertain. The germline V gene encodes CDR1 SGHNT and CDR2 YENEEA. This CDR3 is built from 17 residues. V was trimmed by 0 bases and J by 4 bases, leaving 16 bases between them. The CDR3 reads CASSLDQRALPYNEQFF. CDR3 sequence (DNA): TGTGCCAGCAGCTTAGATCAAAGAGCATTACCATACAATGAGCAGTTCTTC.

The chain combines TRBV4-1 with TRBJ1-1; the D is unclear. Germline V gene lookup returns CDR1 MGHRA and CDR2 YSYEKL. The CDR3 has 14 residues. Trimming shortened V by 1 base and J by 0 bases, and 6 bases separated the two germline ends. CDR3: CASSQGEMNTEAFF. DNA for the CDR3: TGCGCCAGCAGCCAAGGAGAGATGAACACTGAAGCTTTCTTT.

This clone was counted only a few times. The chain combines TRBV9 with TRBJ1-1; TRBD1 matches at 7 bases. Losses at the gene ends were 4 bases for V and 8 bases for J; bases not matched to a gene: 14. CDR1 and CDR2 (germline): SGDLS, YYNGEE. The CDR3 contains 15 residues. DNA of the CDR3: TGTGCCAGCAGCCTTAATTTCCGGGACAGCGCCGAAGCTTTCTTT. Its translation: CASSLNFRDSAEAFF. Combining the CDR3 with reference TRBV9 and TRBJ1-1 gives the whole variable domain DSGVTQTPKHLITATGQRVTLRCSPRSGDLSVYWYQQSLDQGLQFLIQYYNGEERAKGNILERFSAQQFPDLHSELNLSSLELGDSALYFCASSLNFRDSAEAFFGQGTRLTVV.

This chain uses TRBV6-6 with TRBJ2-7; TRBD1 matches at 7 bases. V was clipped by 9 bases and J by 0 bases; unmatched bases: 8. The length of the CDR3 is 14 residues. Germline CDR1 MNHNY, CDR2 SVGAGI (reference sequence). The CDR3 nucleotides are TGTGCCAGTTCCCGGACAGGTCTCTCCTACGAGCAGTACTTC. Amino acid sequence: CASSRTGLSYEQYF.

The chain combines TRBV7-2 with TRBJ1-2, with TRBD1 as a possible D gene (6 bases). V lost 2 bases to trimming and J lost 6 bases, with 13 bases between them. This CDR3 is built from 14 residues. The germline V gene encodes CDR1 SGHTA and CDR2 FQGNSA. CDR3 in DNA: TGTGCCAGCAGCTTAATTACCTCAGGGGATGGCTACACCTTC. This codes for CASSLITSGDGYTF.

The chain combines TRBV2 with TRBJ1-1, with 8 nucleotides matching TRBD1. The CDR3 runs 15 residues. Germline CDR1 is SNHLY and CDR2 is FYNNEI. V trimming: 6 bases; J trimming: 3 bases; junction bases outside the gene matches: 9. CDR3: CASRDRQGSHTEAFF. The CDR3 bases are TGTGCCAGCAGAGATAGACAGGGGAGTCACACTGAAGCTTTCTTT. Filled out from reference TRBV2 and TRBJ1-1, the complete variable domain reads EPEVTQTPSHQVTQMGQEVILRCVPISNHLYFYWYRQILGQKVEFLVSFYNNEISEKSEIFDDQFSVERPDGSNFTLKIRSTKLEDSAMYFCASRDRQGSHTEAFFGQGTRLTVV.

This chain joins TRBV6-1 and TRBJ1-1; TRBD1 agrees at 10 bases. Unmatched junction bases numbered 14, after V lost 2 bases and J lost 11 bases. In germline, CDR1 is MNHNS, CDR2 SASEGT. The CDR3 extends over 16 amino acids. DNA for the CDR3: TGTGCCAGCAGTGAATCGATCCGGACAGGGGGTCGTATGGCTTTCTTT. It translates to CASSESIRTGGRMAFF.

The rearrangement links TRBV7-9 to TRBJ1-2; 12 bases fit TRBD1. The CDR3 contains 16 residues. Germline V gives CDR1 SEHNR, CDR2 FQNEAQ (reference sequence). J was trimmed by 4 bases and V by 5 bases; bases with no gene match: 8. DNA of the CDR3: TGTGCCAGCAGCGCAGCAGGGACAGGGGGCAGCTATGGCTACACCTTC. It encodes CASSAAGTGGSYGYTF.

This chain uses TRBV11-2 with TRBJ2-1; TRBD2 agrees at 14 bases. The CDR3 has 16 amino acids. V shed 4 bases, J shed 9 bases, and the junction held 8 bases outside the gene matches. Germline CDR1 and CDR2: SGHAT and FQNNGV. CDR3 protein: CASSYGLAGGLGEQFF. CDR3 sequence (DNA): TGTGCCAGCAGCTACGGACTAGCGGGGGGCCTAGGTGAGCAGTTCTTC.

This clone appeared a single time. The V call is TRBV6-1, the J call TRBJ2-2, with a tentative D call TRBD1 (6 bases). There are 16 residues in the CDR3. The V gene lost 4 bases and the J gene lost 5 bases, with 17 bases spanning the gap. Germline CDR1 is MNHNS and CDR2 is SASEGT. DNA of the CDR3: TGTGCCAGCAGTGGGGCCGGGACACGGGGAACCGGGGAGCTGTTTTTT. The encoded protein is CASSGAGTRGTGELFF.

This clone occurred once. This chain joins TRBV9 and TRBJ2-3; no definite D call. The CDR3 has 12 residues. Germline V gene data show CDR1 as SGDLS and CDR2 as YYNGEE. V was trimmed by 4 bases and J by 8 bases, leaving 11 bases between them. In DNA, the CDR3 is TGTGCCAGCAGCCCCGGCGAGGTTACGCAGTATTTT. Amino acid sequence: CASSPGEVTQYF.

The V gene is TRBV11-1, the J gene TRBJ1-1, with 10 bases lining up with TRBD1. Germline V gene sequence: CDR1 SGHAT, CDR2 FQDESV (reference sequence). The CDR3 length is 19 residues. V shed 3 bases, J shed 4 bases, and the junction held 17 bases outside the gene matches. The CDR3 is CASSFFATGGPSWTTEAFF. Written as DNA, the CDR3 is TGTGCCAGCAGCTTTTTCGCGACAGGGGGCCCGTCCTGGACCACTGAAGCTTTCTTT.

The rearrangement uses TRBV2 and TRBJ2-5, with 9 bases fitting TRBD2. The ends lost 3 bases at V and 4 bases at J; junction bases unmatched: 9. The CDR3 contains 16 residues. Germline lookup yields CDR1 SNHLY and CDR2 FYNNEI. The CDR3 DNA follows: TGTGCCAGCAGTGAGGGTCAGCGGGGGGTCGCAGAGACCCAGTACTTC. It translates to CASSEGQRGVAETQYF.

This clone has more than one count but fewer than ten. The chain recombines TRBV7-3 with TRBJ2-7; tentative D call: TRBD1 (5 bases). Trimming left V 3 bases short and J 1 base short, with 10 bases between. Germline CDR1 reads SGHTA; CDR2 reads FQGTGA. The CDR3 contains 14 residues. The CDR3 sequence: CASSLAAGSYEQYF. CDR3 DNA sequence: TGTGCCAGCAGCTTGGCGGCAGGGTCCTACGAGCAGTACTTC.

As DNA, the CDR3 is TGTGCCACCAGCAGAGATAAGGAGCGCTACACTGAAGCTTTCTTT. Translating gives CATSRDKERYTEAFF. The genes are TRBV15 and TRBJ1-1; D remains unclear. Deletions cut 0 bases from V and 3 bases from J, with 11 bases between. Germline CDR1 and CDR2: LNHNV and YYDKDF (reference sequence). This CDR3 region has 15 residues.

This chain uses TRBV27 with TRBJ2-1, with 8 bases aligning to TRBD1. Per germline, CDR1 MNHEY and CDR2 SMNVEV (reference sequence). Germline trimming cut 8 bases from V and 5 bases from J; bases unmatched to any gene: 5. The CDR3 loop spans 13 amino acids. The CDR3 coding sequence is TGTGCCAGCCTCAAGACAGGGGACAATGAGCAGTTCTTC. It yields the protein CASLKTGDNEQFF.

Turning to this clone: The junction and the germline gene differ at one end; a read error may be behind it. This sequence joins TRBV7-7 and TRBJ2-2; a possible D gene is TRBD1 (6 bases). Germline V gives CDR1 SSHAT, CDR2 FNYEAQ (reference sequence). This CDR3 spans 13 amino acids. CDR3 nucleotides: TGTGCTAGCAGCACCCGGACAGCCGGGGAGCTGTTTTTT. Its translation is CASSTRTAGELFF.